This T cell receptor beta chain is from a study of glioma-infiltrating T cells. The overall study: Glioblastomas were WHO grade IV, sampled at first diagnosis; low-grade were grade II. Dexamethasone exposure before glioma surgery was limited to six or fewer days. Study results and limitations: Gliomas, especially low-grade, showed above-expected tissue-blood divergence; non-neoplastic patients showed below.

Concerning this clonotype: Its antigen is currently unknown.

Amplification of TCR alpha and beta CDR3 regions from RNA used iRepertoire nested multiplex PCR. Input was roughly 100-450 ng of tissue mRNA or PBMC total RNA. TCRdb used MiXCR to reprocess the multiplex PCR reads, holding one entry per CDR3 protein. The sample includes around 390,000 distinct CDR3 sequences, approximately 42% of them seen just once. Germline V gene sequence: CDR1 MDHEN, CDR2 SYDVKM. The length of the CDR3 is 14 residues. V lost 8 bases, J lost 4 bases, and 15 bases lay in between. What was sequenced was glioma tissue, nonneoplastic brain tissue, or PBMCs (not recorded which). The TCR was taken from a human donor with low-grade glioma or glioblastoma, undergoing nonglioma brain surgery, or in good health (not recorded which). The chain couples TRBV28 to TRBJ2-1; D gene ambiguous. CDR3 DNA: TGTGCCAGCCGGCTGTCATCTTCTTACAATGAGCAGTTCTTC. Amino acids: CASRLSSSYNEQFF.